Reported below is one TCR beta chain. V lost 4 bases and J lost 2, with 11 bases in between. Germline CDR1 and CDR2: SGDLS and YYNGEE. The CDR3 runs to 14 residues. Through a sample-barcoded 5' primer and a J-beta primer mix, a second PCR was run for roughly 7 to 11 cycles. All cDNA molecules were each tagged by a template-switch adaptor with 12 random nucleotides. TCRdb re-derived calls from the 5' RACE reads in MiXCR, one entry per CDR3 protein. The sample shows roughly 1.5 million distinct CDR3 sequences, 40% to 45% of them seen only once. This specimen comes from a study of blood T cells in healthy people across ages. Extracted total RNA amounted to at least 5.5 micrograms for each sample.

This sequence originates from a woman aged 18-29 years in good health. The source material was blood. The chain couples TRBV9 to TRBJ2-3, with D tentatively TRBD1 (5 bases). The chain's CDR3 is CASSIQASTDTQYF. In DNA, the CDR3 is TGTGCCAGCAGCATACAGGCCTCCACAGATACGCAGTATTTT.